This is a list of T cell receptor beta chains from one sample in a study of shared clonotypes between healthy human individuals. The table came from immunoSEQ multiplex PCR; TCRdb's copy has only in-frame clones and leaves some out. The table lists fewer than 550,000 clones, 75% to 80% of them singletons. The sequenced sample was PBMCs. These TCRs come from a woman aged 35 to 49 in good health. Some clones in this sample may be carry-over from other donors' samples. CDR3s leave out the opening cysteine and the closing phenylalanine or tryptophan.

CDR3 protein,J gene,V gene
ASSLEIGGPGELF,TRBJ2-2,TRBV7-2
AWSGLASNNEQF,TRBJ2-1,TRBV30
ASSLLRAGAYNEQF,TRBJ2-1,TRBV7-2
ASSQQGAWPSVNTEAF,TRBJ1-1,TRBV4-2
ASSLSGETYEQY,TRBJ2-7,TRBV28
ASSEKLAGIFEQY,TRBJ2-7,TRBV2
ASSHDSQNTEAF,TRBJ1-1,TRBV5-1
ASSSGQGFYEQY,TRBJ2-7,TRBV28
ASSIGTALYGYT,TRBJ1-2,TRBV19
ASSLGGSGGETQY,TRBJ2-5,TRBV5-1
ASSLTTGPNQPQH,TRBJ1-5,TRBV7-2
ASSTPERYEQY,TRBJ2-7,TRBV21-1
ASRLEGAGQPQH,TRBJ1-5,TRBV28
VRSCAQGGRRRPQH,TRBJ1-5,TRBV7-5
ASSAGDSRNEKLF,TRBJ1-4,TRBV28
ATSRDLVTGELF,TRBJ2-2,TRBV15
AISDGSPLH,TRBJ1-6,TRBV10-3
AWTSGMGADTQY,TRBJ2-3,TRBV30
AWSLPVPASYNSPLH,TRBJ1-6,TRBV30
ASSQPQGAGTEAF,TRBJ1-1,TRBV10-1
ASAEQTIRYSNQPQH,TRBJ1-5,TRBV28
ASKDRTGPGYT,TRBJ1-2,TRBV19
ASSLDGTAQETQY,TRBJ2-5,TRBV11-2
AISESGLAGAFNEQF,TRBJ2-1,TRBV6-1
ASSTNPRLVHLRDEQY,TRBJ2-7,TRBV21-1
ASSSGGTDTQY,TRBJ2-3,TRBV7-6
ASSPGTGDSNEQF,TRBJ2-1,TRBV28
ASSPGISAVEETQY,TRBJ2-5,TRBV4-2
ASSQMSRDLNEKLF,TRBJ1-4,TRBV28
ASSHGGGEQY,TRBJ2-7,TRBV7-3
ASSHDRGNEKLF,TRBJ1-4,TRBV7-9
ASSPPSRADYNEQF,TRBJ2-1,TRBV18
ASSVDLNTGELF,TRBJ2-2,TRBV7-7
ASSQDRARTDTQY,TRBJ2-3,TRBV4-3
ASSQPGVNEQF,TRBJ2-1,TRBV4-1
ASGPTGGNQPQH,TRBJ1-5,TRBV19
ASSFYTDTQY,TRBJ2-3,TRBV11-1
ASSSGQLGIHYEQY,TRBJ2-7,TRBV28
ASSFKSDSYNEQF,TRBJ2-1,TRBV27
ASSPGTGVETQY,TRBJ2-5,TRBV6-5
ASSPDPEYNEQF,TRBJ2-1,TRBV13
ASSLGLSGRPHYEQY,TRBJ2-7,TRBV11-2
ASSIDLSRAGSIGYEQY,TRBJ2-7,TRBV19
ASSFGQPYEQY,TRBJ2-7,TRBV28
ASSRDRRQETQY,TRBJ2-5,TRBV5-4
ASRVWTARSGANVLT,TRBJ2-6,TRBV19
ASSVGSGRNTGELF,TRBJ2-2,TRBV9
SGAVGTNTEAF,TRBJ1-1,TRBV29-1
ASSQDWGSGSSGELF,TRBJ2-2,TRBV4-3
ASSPTAGLGYT,TRBJ1-2,TRBV28
ASSAGTSGSTGEQY,TRBJ2-7,TRBV11-2
ASSSGRTDTQY,TRBJ2-3,TRBV5-1
ASSFDRRADSPLH,TRBJ1-6,TRBV13